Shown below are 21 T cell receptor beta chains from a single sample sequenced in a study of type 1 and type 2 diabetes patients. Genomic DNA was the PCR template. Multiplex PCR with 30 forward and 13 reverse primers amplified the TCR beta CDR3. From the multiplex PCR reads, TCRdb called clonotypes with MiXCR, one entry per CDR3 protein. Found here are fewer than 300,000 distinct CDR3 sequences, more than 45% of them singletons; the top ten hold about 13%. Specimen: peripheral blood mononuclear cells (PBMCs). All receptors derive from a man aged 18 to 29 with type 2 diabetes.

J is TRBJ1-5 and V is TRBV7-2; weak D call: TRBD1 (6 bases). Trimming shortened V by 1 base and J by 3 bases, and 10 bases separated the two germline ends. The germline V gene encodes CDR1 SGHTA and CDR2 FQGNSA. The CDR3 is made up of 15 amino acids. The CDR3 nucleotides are TGTGCCAGCAGCTTAGAGGGGGGCCCCAATCAGCCCCAGCATTTT. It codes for CASSLEGGPNQPQHF.

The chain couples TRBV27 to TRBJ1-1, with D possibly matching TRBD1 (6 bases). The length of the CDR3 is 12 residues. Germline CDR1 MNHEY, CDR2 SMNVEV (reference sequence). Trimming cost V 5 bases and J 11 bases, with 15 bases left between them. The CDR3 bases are TGTGCCAGCAGTAGGGGGGGCGCGGAGGCTTTCTTT. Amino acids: CASSRGGAEAFF.

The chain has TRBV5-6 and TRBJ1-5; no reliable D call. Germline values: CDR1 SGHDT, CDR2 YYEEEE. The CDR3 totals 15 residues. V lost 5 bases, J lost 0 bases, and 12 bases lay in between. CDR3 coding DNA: TGTGCCAGCAGTGACGTAAGGTATAGCAATCAGCCCCAGCATTTT. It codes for CASSDVRYSNQPQHF.

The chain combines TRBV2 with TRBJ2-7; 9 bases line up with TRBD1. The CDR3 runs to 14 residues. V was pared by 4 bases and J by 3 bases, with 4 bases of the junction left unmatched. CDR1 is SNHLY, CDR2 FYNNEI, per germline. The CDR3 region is CASSVGTGFYEQYF. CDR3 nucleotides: TGTGCCAGCAGTGTAGGGACAGGGTTCTACGAGCAGTACTTC. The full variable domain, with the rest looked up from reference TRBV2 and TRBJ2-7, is EPEVTQTPSHQVTQMGQEVILRCVPISNHLYFYWYRQILGQKVEFLVSFYNNEISEKSEIFDDQFSVERPDGSNFTLKIRSTKLEDSAMYFCASSVGTGFYEQYFGPGTRLTVT.

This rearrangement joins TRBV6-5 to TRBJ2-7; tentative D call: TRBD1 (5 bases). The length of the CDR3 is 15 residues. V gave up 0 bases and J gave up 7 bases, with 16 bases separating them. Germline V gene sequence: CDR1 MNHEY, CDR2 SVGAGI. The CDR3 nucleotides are TGTGCCAGCAGTTACTCGACAGCGTCCTTTGGAGAGCAGTACTTC. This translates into CASSYSTASFGEQYF.

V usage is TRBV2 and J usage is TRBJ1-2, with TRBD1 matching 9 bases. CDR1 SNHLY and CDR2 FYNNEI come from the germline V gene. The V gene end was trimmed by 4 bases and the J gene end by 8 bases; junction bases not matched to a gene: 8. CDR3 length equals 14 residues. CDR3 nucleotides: TGTGCCAGCAGTGTCGGGACAGGGAGCGTAGGCTACACCTTC. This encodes CASSVGTGSVGYTF.

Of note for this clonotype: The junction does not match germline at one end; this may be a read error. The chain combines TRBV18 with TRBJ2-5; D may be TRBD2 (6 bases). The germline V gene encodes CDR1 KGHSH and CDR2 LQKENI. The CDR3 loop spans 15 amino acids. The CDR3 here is CASSPWAGTQETRYF. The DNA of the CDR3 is TGTGCCAGCTCCCCCTGGGCAGGGACTCAAGAGACCCGGTACTTC.

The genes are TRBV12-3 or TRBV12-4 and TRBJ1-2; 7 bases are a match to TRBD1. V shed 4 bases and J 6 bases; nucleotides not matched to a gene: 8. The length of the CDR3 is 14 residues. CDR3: CASSSARQGHGYTF. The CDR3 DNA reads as TGTGCCAGCAGTTCTGCGAGACAGGGCCATGGCTACACCTTC.

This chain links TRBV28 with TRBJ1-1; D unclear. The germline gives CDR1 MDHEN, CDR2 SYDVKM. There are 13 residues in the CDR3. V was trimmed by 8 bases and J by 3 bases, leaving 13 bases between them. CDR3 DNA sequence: TGTGCCAGCGGCCCACCGGGGTACACTGAAGCTTTCTTT. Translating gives CASGPPGYTEAFF.

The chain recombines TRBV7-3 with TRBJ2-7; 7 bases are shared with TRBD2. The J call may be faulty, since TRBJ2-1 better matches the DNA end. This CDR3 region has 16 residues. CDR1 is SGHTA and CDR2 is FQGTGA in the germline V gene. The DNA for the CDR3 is TGTGCCAGCAGCTTAAATTCTCGGGGGGTAACCGATGAGCAGTTCTTC. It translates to CASSLNSRGVTDEQFF.

CDR3 coding DNA: TGTGCCAGCAGCCGTGTGGGTGCTGAAGCTTTCTTT. This codes for CASSRVGAEAFF. The chain employs TRBV27 and TRBJ1-1; unclear D gene. The CDR3 is 12 amino acids. The germline CDR1 and CDR2 sequences are MNHEY and SMNVEV (reference sequence). V lost 6 bases to trimming and J lost 6 bases, with 11 bases between them.

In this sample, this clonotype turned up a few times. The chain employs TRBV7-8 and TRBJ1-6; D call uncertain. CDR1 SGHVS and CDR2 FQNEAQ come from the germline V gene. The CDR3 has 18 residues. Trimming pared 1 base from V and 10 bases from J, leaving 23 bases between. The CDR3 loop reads CASSLESAAEFVMSPLHF. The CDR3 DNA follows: TGTGCCAGCAGCTTAGAATCGGCCGCGGAGTTTGTAATGTCACCCCTCCACTTT.

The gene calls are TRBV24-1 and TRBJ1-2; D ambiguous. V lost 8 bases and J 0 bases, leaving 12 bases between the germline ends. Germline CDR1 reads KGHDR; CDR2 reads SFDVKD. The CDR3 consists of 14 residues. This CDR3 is CATTTTASNYGYTF. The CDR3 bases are TGTGCCACCACCACCACAGCGTCTAACTATGGCTACACCTTC.

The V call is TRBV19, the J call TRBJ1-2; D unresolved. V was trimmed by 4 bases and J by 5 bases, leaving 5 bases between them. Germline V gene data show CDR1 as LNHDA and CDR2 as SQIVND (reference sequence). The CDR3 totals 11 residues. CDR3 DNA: TGTGCCAGTAGTAGTGCGTATGGCTACACCTTC. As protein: CASSSAYGYTF.

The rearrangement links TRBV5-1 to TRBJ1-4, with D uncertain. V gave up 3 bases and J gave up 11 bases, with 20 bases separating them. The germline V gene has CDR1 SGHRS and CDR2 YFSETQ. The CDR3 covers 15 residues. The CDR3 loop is CASSSDGETSEKLFF. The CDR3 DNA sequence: TGCGCCAGCAGCTCGGACGGGGAAACGAGCGAGAAACTGTTTTTT.

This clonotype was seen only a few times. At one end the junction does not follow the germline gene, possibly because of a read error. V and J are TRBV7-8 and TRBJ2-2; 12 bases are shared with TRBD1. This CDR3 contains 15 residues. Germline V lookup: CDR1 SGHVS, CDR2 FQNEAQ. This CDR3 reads CASSLRGQGARELFF. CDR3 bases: TGTGCCAGCAGCTTAAGGGGACAGGGGGCGAGGGAACTGTTTTTT. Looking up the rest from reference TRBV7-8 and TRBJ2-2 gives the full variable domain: GAGVSQSPRYKVAKRGQDVALRCDPISGHVSLFWYQQALGQGPEFLTYFQNEAQLDKSGLPSDRFFAERPEGSVSTLKIQRTQQEDSAVYLCASSLRGQGARELFFGEGSRLTVL.

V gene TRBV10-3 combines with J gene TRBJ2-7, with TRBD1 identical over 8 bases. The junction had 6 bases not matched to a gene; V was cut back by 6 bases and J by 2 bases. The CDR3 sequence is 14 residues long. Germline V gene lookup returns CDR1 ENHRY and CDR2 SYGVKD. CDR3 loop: CAIRPTGAAYEQYF. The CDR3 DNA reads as TGTGCCATCAGACCGACAGGGGCAGCCTACGAGCAGTACTTC.

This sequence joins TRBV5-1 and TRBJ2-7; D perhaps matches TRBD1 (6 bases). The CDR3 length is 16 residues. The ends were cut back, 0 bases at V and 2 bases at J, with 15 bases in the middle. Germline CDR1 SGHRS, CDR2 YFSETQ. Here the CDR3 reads CASSLVGAEVPYEQYF. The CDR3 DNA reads TGCGCCAGCAGCTTGGTGGGGGCAGAGGTCCCCTACGAGCAGTACTTC.

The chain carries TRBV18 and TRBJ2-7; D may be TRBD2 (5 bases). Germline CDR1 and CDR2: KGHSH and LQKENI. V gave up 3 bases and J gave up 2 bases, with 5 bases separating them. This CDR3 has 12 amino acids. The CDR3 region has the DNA TGTGCCAGCTCACCTAGCGCCTACGAGCAGTACTTC. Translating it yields CASSPSAYEQYF.

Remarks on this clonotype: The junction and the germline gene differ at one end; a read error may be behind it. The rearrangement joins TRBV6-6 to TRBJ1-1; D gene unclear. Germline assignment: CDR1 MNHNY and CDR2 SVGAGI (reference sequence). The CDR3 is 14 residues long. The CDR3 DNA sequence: TGTGCCAGCAGTCCCAGGCAGACGAACGCTGAAGCTTTCTTT. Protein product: CASSPRQTNAEAFF.

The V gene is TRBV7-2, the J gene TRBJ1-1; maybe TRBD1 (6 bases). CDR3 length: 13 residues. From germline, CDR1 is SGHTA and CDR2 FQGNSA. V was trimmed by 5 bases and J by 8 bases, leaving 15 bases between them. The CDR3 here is CASSLHTGTEAFF. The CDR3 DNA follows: TGTGCCAGCAGCCTCCACACCGGGACAGAAGCTTTCTTT. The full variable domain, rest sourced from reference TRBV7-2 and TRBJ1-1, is GAGVSQSPSNKVTEKGKDVELRCDPISGHTALYWYRQSLGQGLEFLIYFQGNSAPDKSGLPSDRFSAERTGGSVSTLTIQRTQQEDSAVYLCASSLHTGTEAFFGQGTRLTVV.